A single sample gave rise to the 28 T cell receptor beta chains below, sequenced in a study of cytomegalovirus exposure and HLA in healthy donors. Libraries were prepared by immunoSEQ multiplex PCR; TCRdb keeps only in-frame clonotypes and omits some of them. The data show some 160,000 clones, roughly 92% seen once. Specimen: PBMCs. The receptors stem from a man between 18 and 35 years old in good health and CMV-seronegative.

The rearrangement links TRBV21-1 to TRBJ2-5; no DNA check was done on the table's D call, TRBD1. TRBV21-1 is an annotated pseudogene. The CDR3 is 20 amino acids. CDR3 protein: CASSNPGTGLSREREETQYF. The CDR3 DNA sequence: TGTGCCAGCAGCAACCCCGGGACAGGGCTCTCGCGGGAGAGGGAGGAGACCCAGTACTTC.

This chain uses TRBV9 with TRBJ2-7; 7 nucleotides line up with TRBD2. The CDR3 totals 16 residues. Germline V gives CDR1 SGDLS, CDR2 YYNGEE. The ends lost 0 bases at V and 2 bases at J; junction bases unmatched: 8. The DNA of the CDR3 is TGTGCCAGCAGCGTAGTAGAGCGGGGTCCACCCTACGAGCAGTACTTC. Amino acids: CASSVVERGPPYEQYF.

The CDR3 protein is CASSSLMGLAGETQYF. The CDR3 DNA reads TGTGCCAGCAGCTCATTAATGGGGCTAGCGGGAGAGACCCAGTACTTC. The V gene is TRBV9, the J gene TRBJ2-5; 8 bases line up with TRBD2. Losses at the gene ends were 4 bases for V and 4 bases for J; bases not matched to a gene: 12. Germline CDR1 SGDLS, CDR2 YYNGEE. The CDR3 is 16 amino acids.

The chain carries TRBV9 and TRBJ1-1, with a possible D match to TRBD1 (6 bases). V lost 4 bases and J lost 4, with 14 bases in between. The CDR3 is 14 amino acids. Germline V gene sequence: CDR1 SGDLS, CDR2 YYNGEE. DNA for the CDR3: TGTGCCAGCAGCCCACATCAGGGGACCACTGAAGCTTTCTTT. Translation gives CASSPHQGTTEAFF.

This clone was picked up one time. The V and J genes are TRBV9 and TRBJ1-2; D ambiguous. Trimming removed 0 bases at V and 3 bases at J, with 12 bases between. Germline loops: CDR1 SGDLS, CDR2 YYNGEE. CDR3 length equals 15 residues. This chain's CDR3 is CASSVARDFDYGYTF. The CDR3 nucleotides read TGTGCCAGCAGCGTAGCTCGAGACTTCGACTATGGCTACACCTTC.

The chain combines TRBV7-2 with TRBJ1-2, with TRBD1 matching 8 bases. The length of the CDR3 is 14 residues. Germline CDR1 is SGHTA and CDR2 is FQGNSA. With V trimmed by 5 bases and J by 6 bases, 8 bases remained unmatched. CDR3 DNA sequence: TGTGCCAGCAGCCTCGGACAGGGTCGTGATGGCTACACCTTC. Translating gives CASSLGQGRDGYTF.

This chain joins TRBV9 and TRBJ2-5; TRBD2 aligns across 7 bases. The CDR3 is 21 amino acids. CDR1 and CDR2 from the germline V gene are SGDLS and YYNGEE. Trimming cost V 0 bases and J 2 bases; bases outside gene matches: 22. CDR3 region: CASSVVTRQGGNLIRQETQYF. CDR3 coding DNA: TGTGCCAGCAGCGTAGTAACCCGGCAGGGAGGGAACTTAATAAGGCAAGAGACCCAGTACTTC.

CDR3 DNA: TGCGCCAGCAGCTCGAGACTAGCGGGTAAACCCCTCCAAGAGACCCAGTACTTC. Translated: CASSSRLAGKPLQETQYF. The chain couples TRBV5-1 to TRBJ2-5; 10 nucleotides agree with TRBD2. Germline V gene sequence: CDR1 SGHRS, CDR2 YFSETQ. This CDR3 is built from 18 residues. Trimming cost V 3 bases and J 1 base; bases outside gene matches: 12.

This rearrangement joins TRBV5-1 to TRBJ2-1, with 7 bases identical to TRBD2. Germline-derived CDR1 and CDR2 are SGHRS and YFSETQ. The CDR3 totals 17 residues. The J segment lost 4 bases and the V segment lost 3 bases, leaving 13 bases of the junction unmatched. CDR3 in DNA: TGCGCCAGCAGCTACTTATTAGCGGGTTCGTCGTACAATGAGCAGTTCTTC. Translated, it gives CASSYLLAGSSYNEQFF.

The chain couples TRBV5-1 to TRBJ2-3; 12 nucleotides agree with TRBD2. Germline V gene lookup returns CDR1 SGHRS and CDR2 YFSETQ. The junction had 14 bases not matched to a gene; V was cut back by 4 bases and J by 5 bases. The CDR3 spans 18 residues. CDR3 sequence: CASSTLAGGLRGRDTQYF. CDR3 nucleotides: TGCGCCAGCAGCACCCTAGCGGGGGGGCTAAGAGGTAGAGATACGCAGTATTTT.

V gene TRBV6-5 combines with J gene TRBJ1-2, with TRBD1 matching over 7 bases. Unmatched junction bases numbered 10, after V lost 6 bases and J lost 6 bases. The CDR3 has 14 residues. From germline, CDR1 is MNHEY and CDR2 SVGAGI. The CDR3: CASSAQTGRNGYTF. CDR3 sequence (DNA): TGTGCCAGCAGCGCACAGACAGGGAGGAATGGCTACACCTTC.

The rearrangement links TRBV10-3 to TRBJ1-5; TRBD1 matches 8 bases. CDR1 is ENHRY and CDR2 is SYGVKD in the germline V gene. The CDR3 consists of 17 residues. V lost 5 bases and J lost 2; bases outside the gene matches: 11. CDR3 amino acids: CAISSTEPGQGNQPQHF. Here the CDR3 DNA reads TGTGCCATCAGTTCTACGGAGCCGGGACAGGGCAATCAGCCCCAGCATTTT.

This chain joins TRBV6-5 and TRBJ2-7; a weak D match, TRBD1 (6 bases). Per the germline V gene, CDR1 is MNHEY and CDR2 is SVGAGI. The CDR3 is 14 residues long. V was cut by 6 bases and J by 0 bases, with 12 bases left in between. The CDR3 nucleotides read TGTGCCAGCAGGCAAACAGGGAGCTCCTACGAGCAGTACGTC. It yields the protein CASRQTGSSYEQYV.

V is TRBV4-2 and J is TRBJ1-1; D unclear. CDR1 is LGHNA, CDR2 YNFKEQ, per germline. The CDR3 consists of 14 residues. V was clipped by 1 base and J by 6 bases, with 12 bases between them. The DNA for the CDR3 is TGTGCCAGCAGCCAAGTAGGGATGGGAGCTGAAGCTTTCTTT. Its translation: CASSQVGMGAEAFF.

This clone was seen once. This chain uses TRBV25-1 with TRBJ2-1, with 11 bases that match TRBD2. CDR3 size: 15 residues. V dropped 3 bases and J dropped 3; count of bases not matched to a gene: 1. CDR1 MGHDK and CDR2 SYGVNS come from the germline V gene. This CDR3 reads CASSEGLAVYNEQFF. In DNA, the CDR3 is TGTGCCAGCAGTGAGGGACTAGCGGTCTACAATGAGCAGTTCTTC.

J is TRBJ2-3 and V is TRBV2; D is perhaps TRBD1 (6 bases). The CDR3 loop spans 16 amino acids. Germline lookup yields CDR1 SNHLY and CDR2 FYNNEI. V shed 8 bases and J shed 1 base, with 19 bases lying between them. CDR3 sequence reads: CASQPHSAGGTDTQYF. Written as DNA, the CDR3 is TGTGCCAGCCAACCTCATTCGGCAGGGGGCACAGATACGCAGTATTTT.

The CDR3 DNA sequence: TGTGCCAGTAGCCCACAGGGGGCGCGGGAGCAGTACTTC. As protein: CASSPQGAREQYF. V usage is TRBV6-5 and J usage is TRBJ2-7, with 9 positions matching TRBD1. Germline-derived CDR1 and CDR2 are MNHEY and SVGAGI. This CDR3 has 13 residues. The V segment lost 9 bases and the J segment 7 bases; nucleotides outside the gene matches: 10.

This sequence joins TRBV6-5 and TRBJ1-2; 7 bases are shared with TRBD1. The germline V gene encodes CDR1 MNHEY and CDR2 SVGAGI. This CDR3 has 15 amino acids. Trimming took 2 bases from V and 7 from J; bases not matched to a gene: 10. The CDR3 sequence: CASSYRPDRARGYTF. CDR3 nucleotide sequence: TGTGCCAGCAGTTACCGCCCAGACAGGGCGCGTGGCTACACCTTC.

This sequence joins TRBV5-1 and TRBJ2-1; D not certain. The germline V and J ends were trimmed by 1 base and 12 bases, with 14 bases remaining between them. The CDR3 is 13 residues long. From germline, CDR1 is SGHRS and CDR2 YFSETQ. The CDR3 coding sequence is TGCGCCAGCAGCTTGCCCCCCGAGGCTCGGCAGTTCTTC. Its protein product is CASSLPPEARQFF.

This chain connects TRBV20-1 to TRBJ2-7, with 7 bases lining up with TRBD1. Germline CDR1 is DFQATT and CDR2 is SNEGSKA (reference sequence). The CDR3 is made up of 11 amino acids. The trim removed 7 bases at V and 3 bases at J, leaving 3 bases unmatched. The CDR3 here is CSVGQDYEQYF. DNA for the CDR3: TGCAGTGTTGGACAGGACTACGAGCAGTACTTC.

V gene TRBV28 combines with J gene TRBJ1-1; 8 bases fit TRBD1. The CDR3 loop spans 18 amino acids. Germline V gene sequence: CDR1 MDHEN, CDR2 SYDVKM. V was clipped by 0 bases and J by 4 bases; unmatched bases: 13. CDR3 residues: CASSLWQGAVPRGTEAFF. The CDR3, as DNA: TGTGCCAGCAGTTTATGGCAGGGGGCAGTACCCCGAGGCACTGAAGCTTTCTTT.

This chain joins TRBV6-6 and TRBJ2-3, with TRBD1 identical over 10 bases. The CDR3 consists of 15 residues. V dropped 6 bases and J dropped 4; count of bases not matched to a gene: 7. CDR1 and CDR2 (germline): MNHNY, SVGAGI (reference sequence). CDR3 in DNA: TGTGCCAGCAGACCAAGGGACAGGGGTTCAGATACGCAGTATTTT. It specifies CASRPRDRGSDTQYF.

CDR3 in DNA: TGTGCCAGCAGTGAAGTTTCTTGGCAGTACGTC. This translates into CASSEVSWQYV. The rearrangement joins TRBV2 to TRBJ2-7; D call uncertain. The CDR3 contains 11 residues. Germline assignment: CDR1 SNHLY and CDR2 FYNNEI. The V gene lost 1 base and the J gene lost 9 bases, with 7 bases spanning the gap.

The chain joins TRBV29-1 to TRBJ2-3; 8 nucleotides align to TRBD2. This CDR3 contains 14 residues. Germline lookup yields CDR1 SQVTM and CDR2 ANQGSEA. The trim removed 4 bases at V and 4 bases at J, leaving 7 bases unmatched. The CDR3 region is CSVGQAGAADTQYF. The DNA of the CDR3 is TGCAGCGTTGGGCAAGCGGGAGCTGCAGATACGCAGTATTTT.

The CDR3 DNA follows: TGTGCCAGCTCACCACCCAGACTAGCGGGAGGGCCCGGTGAGCAGTTCTTC. Translating gives CASSPPRLAGGPGEQFF. The chain combines TRBV18 with TRBJ2-1, with TRBD2 matching over 14 bases. Germline assignment: CDR1 KGHSH and CDR2 LQKENI. The CDR3 runs to 17 residues. Trimming took 0 bases from V and 9 from J; bases not matched to a gene: 7. Looking up the rest from reference TRBV18 and TRBJ2-1 gives the full variable domain: NAGVMQNPRHLVRRRGQEARLRCSPMKGHSHVYWYRQLPEEGLKFMVYLQKENIIDESGMPKERFSAEFPKEGPSILRIQQVVRGDSAAYFCASSPPRLAGGPGEQFFGPGTRLTVL.

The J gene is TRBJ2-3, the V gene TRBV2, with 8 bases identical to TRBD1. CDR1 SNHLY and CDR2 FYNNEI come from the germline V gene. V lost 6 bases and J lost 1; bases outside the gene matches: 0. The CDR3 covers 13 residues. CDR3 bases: TGTGCCAGCAGGGACAGGGGCACAGATACGCAGTATTTT. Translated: CASRDRGTDTQYF.

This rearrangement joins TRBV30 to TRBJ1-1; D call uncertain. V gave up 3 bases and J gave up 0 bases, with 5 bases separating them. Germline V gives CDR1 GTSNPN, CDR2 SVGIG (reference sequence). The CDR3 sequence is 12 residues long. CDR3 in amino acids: CAWRHMNTEAFF. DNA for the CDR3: TGTGCCTGGAGACATATGAACACTGAAGCTTTCTTT.

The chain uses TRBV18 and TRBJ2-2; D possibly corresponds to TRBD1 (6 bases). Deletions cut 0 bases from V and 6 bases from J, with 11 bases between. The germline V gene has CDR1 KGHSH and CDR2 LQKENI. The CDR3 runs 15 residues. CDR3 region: CASSPPSGVPGELFF. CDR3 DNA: TGTGCCAGCTCACCACCGTCAGGGGTTCCCGGGGAGCTGTTTTTT. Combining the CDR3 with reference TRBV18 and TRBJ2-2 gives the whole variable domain NAGVMQNPRHLVRRRGQEARLRCSPMKGHSHVYWYRQLPEEGLKFMVYLQKENIIDESGMPKERFSAEFPKEGPSILRIQQVVRGDSAAYFCASSPPSGVPGELFFGEGSRLTVL.